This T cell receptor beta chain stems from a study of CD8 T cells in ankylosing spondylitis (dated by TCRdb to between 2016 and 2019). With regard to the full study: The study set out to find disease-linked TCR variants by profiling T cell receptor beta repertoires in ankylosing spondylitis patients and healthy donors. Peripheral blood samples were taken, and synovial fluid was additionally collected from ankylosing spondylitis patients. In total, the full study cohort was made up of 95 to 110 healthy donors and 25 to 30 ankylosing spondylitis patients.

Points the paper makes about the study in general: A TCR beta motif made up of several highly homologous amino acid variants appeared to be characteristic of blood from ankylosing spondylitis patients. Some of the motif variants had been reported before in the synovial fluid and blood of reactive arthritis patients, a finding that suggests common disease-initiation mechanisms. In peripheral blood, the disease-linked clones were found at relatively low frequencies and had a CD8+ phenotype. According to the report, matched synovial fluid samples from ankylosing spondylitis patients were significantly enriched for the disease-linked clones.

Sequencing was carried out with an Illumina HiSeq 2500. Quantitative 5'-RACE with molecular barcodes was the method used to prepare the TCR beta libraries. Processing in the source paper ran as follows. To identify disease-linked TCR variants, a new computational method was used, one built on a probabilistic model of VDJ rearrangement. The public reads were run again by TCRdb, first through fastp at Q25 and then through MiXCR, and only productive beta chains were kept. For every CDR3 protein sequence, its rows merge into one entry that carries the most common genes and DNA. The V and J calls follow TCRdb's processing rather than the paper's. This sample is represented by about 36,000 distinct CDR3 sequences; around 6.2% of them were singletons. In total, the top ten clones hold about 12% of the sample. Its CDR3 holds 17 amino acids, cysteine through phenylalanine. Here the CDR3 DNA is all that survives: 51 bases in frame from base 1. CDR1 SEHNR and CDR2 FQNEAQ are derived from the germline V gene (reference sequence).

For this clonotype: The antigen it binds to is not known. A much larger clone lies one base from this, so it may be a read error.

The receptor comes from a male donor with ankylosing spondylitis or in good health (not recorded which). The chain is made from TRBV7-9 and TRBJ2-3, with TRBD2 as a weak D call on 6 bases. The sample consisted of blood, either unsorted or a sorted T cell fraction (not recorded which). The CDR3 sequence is CASSWGGSETSTDAQYF. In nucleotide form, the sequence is TGTGCCAGCAGCTGGGGCGGTAGCGAAACTAGCACAGATGCGCAGTATTTT.